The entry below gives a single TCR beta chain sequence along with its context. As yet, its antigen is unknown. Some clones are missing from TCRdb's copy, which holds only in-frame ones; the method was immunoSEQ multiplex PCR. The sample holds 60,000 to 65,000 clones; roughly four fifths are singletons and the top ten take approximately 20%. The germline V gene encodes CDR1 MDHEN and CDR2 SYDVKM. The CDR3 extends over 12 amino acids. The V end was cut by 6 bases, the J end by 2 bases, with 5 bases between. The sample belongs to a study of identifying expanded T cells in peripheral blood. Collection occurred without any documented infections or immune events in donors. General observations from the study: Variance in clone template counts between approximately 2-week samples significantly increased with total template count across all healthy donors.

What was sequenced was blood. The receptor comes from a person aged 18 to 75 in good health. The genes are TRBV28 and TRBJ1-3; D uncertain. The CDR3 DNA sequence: TGTGCCAGCAGCGACCCTGGAAACACCATATATTTT. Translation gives CASSDPGNTIYF.